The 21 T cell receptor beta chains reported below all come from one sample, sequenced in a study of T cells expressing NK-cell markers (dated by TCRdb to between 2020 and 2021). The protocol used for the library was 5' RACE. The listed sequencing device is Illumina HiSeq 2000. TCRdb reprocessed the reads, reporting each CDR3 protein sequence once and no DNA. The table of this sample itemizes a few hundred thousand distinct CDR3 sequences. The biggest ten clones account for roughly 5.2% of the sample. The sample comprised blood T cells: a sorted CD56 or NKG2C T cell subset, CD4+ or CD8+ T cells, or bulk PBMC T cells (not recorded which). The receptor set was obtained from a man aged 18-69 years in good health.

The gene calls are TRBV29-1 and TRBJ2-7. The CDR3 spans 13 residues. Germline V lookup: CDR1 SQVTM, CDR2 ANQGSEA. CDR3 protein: CSVERSSSYEQYF.

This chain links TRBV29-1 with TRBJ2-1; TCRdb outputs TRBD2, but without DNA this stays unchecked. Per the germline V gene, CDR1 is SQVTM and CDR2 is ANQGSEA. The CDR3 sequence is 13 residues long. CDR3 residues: CSGQRGGKNEQFF.

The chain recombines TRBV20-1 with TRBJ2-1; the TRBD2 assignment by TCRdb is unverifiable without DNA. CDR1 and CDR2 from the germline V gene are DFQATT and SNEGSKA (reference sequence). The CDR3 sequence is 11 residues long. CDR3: CSASRDLEQFF.

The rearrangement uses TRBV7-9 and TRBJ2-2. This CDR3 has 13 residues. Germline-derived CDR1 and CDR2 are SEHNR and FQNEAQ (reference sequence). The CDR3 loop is CASSEQVTGELFF. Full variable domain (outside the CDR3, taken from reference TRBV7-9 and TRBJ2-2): DTGVSQNPRHKITKRGQNVTFRCDPISEHNRLYWYRQTLGQGPEFLTYFQNEAQLEKSRLLSDRFSAERPKGSFSTLEIQRTEQGDSAMYLCASSEQVTGELFFGEGSRLTVL.

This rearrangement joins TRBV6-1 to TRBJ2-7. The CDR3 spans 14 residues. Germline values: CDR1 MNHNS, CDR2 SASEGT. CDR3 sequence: CASRTTLSSYEQYF.

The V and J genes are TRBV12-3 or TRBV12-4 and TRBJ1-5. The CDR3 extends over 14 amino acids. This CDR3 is CASSSQGPNQPQHF.

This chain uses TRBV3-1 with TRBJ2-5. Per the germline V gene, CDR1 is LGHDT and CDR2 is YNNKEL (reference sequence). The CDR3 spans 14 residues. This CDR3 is CASSGQGFQETQYF.

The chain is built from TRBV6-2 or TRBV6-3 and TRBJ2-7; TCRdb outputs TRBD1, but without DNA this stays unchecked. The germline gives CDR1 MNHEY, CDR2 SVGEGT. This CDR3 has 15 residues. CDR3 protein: CASSKDRGGWYEQYF.

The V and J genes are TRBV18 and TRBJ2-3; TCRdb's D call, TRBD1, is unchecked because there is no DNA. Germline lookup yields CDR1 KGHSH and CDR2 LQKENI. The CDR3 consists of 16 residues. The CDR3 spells CASSPVDTQRTDTQYF.

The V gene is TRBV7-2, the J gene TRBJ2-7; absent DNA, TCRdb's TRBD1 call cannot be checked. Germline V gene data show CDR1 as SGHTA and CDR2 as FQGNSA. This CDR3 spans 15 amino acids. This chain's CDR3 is CASSLRVGGAYEQYF.

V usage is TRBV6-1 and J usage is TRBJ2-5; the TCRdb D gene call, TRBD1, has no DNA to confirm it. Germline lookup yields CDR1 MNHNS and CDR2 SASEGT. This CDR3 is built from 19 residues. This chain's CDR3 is CASSEGIWGTGEIQETQYF.

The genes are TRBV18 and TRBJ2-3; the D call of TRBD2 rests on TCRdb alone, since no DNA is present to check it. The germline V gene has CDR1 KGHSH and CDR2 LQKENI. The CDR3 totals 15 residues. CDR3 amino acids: CASSRERVTTDTQYF.

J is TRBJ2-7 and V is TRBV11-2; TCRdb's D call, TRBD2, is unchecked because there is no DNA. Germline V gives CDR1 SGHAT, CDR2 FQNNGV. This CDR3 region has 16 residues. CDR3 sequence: CASSLEAGEGNYEQYF.

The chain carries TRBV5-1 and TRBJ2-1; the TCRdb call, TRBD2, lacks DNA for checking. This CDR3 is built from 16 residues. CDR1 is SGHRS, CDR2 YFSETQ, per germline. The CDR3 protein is CASSLIAGEVGNEQFF.

The CDR3 here is CASSGDSTLSNTGELFF. The chain recombines TRBV19 with TRBJ2-2; the TRBD1 assignment by TCRdb is unverifiable without DNA. The CDR3 runs to 17 residues. In germline, CDR1 is LNHDA, CDR2 SQIVND (reference sequence).

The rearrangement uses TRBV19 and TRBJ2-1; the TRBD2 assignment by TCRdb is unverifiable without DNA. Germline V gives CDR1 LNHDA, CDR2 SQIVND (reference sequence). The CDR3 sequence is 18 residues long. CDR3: CASSIFLAGGVSYNEQFF.

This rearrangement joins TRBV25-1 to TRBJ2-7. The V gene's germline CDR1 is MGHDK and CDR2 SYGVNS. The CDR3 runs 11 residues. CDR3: CASTKAYEQYF.

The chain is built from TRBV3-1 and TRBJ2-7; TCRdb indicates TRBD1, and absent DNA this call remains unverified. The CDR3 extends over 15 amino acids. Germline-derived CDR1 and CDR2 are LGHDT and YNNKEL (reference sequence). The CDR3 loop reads CASSRRGQGGDEQYF.

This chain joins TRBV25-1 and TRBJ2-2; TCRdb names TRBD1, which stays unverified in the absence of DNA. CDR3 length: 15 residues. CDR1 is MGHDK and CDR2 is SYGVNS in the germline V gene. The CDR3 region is CASNTGTVNTGELFF.

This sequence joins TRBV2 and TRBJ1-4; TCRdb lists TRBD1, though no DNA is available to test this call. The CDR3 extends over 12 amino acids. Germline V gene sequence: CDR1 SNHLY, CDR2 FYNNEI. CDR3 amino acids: CAGGQGNEKLFF.

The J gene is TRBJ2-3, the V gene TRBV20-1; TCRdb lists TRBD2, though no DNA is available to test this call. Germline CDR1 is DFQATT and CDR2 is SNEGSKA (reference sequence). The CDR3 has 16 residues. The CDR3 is CSAGRVAGGLTDTQYF.